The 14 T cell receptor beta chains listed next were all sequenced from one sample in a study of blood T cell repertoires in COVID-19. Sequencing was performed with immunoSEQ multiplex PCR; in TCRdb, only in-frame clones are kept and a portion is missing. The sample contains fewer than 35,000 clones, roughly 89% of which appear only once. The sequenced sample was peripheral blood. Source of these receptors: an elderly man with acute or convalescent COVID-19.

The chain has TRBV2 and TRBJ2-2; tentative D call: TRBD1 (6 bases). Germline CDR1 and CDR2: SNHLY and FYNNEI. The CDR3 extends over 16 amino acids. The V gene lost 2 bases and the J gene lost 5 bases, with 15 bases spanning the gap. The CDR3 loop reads CASSETRATGTGELFF. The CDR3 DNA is TGTGCCAGCAGTGAAACCCGGGCAACAGGGACCGGGGAGCTGTTTTTT.

The CDR3 loop is CAISGSGGPTTEAFF. CDR3 coding DNA: TGTGCCATCAGTGGTTCAGGGGGCCCTACAACTGAAGCTTTCTTT. The chain carries TRBV10-3 and TRBJ1-1, with 8 bases that match TRBD1. The CDR3 covers 15 residues. J gave up 5 bases and V 4 bases, and 9 bases lay outside the gene matches. The V gene's germline CDR1 is ENHRY and CDR2 SYGVKD.

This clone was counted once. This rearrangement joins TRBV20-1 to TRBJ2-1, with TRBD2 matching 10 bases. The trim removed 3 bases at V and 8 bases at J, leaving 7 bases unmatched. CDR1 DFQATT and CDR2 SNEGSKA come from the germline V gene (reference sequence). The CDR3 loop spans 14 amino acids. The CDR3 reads CSASSTSGIYEQFF. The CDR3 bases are TGCAGTGCTAGTAGCACTAGCGGGATCTATGAGCAGTTCTTC.

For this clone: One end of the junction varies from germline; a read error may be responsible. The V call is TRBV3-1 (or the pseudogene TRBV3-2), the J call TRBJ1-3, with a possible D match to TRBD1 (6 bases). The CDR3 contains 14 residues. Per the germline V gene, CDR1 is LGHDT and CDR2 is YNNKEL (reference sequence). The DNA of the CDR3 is TGTGCCAGCAGGGACAGAGCCTCTGGAAACATCATATATTTT. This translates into CASRDRASGNIIYF.

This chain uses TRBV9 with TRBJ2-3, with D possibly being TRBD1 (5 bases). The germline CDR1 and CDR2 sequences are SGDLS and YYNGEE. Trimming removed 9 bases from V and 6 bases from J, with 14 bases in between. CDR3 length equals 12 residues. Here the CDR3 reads CATGNSGDTQYF. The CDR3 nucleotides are TGTGCCACCGGCAATTCAGGGGATACGCAGTATTTT.

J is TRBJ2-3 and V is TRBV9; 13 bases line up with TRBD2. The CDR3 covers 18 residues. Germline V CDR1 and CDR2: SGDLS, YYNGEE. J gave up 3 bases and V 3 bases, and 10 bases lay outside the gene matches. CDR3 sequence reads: CASSAGLAGDTGTDTQYF. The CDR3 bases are TGTGCCAGCAGCGCTGGACTAGCGGGAGATACGGGGACAGATACGCAGTATTTT.

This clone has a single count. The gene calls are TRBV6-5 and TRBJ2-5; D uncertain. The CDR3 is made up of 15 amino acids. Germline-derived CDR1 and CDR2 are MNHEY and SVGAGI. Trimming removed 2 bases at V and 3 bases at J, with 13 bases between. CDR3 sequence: CASSYGWRSEETQYF. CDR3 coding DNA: TGTGCCAGCAGTTACGGGTGGCGGAGCGAAGAGACCCAGTACTTC.

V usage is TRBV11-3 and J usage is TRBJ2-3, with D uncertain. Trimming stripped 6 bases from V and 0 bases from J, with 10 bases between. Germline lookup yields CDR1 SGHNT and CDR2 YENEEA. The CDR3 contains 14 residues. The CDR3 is CASSLLTSTDTQYF. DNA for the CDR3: TGTGCCAGCAGTTTACTTACTAGCACAGATACGCAGTATTTT. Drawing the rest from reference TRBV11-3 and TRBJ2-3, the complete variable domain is EAGVVQSPRYKIIEKKQPVAFWCNPISGHNTLYWYLQNLGQGPELLIRYENEEAVDDSQLPKDRFSAERLKGVDSTLKIQPAELGDSAVYLCASSLLTSTDTQYFGPGTRLTVL.

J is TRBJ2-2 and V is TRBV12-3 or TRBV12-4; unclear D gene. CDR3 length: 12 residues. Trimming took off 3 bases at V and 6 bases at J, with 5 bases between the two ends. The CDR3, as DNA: TGTGCCAGCAGTTTGAGTTCCGGGGAGCTGTTTTTT. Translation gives CASSLSSGELFF.

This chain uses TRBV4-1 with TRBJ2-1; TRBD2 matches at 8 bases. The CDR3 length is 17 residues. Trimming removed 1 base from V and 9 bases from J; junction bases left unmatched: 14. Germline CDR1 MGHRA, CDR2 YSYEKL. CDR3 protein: CASSQGSLGLGVGEQFF. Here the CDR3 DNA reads TGCGCCAGCAGCCAAGGATCTTTGGGACTAGGGGTGGGTGAGCAGTTCTTC.

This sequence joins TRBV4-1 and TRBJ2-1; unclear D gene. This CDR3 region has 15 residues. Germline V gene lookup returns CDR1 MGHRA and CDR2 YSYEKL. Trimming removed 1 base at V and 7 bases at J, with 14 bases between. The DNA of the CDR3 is TGCGCCAGCAGCCAAGCTCCTTCCAGGCCTAATGAGCAGTTCTTC. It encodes CASSQAPSRPNEQFF.

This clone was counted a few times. The CDR3, as DNA: TGTGCCAGCATCCTCGGACGGGGGAACACTGAAGCTTTCTTT. Residues: CASILGRGNTEAFF. J is TRBJ1-1 and V is TRBV21-1. TRBV21-1 is described as a pseudogene. The CDR3 is made up of 14 amino acids.

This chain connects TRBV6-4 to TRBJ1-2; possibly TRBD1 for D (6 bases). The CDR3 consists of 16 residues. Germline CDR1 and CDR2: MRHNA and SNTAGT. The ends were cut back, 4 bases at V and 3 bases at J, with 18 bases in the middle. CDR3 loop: CASSATRGGADYGYTF. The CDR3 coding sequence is TGTGCCAGCAGTGCAACCCGCGGGGGCGCAGACTATGGCTACACCTTC.

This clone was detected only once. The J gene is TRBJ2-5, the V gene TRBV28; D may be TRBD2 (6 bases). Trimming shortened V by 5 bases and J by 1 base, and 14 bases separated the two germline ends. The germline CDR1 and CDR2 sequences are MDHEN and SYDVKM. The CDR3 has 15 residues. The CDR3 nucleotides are TGTGCCAGCAGTGCCCTTGGGGGGAGCCAAGAGACCCAGTACTTC. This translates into CASSALGGSQETQYF.